Described below is a single T cell receptor (beta chain) sequence and its context. One base away lies a much larger clone, so this may be a sequencing read error. Bulk libraries came from a prior protocol with listed TCR primers. From the PCR reads, TCRdb called clonotypes with MiXCR, one entry per CDR3 protein. The repertoire holds more than 300,000 distinct CDR3 sequences, with about 21% as singletons. This specimen comes from a study of molecular identifiers for immune sequencing clone quantification. From germline, CDR1 is MNHEY and CDR2 SVGAGI. After removal of 4 bases from V and 2 bases from J, the junction contained 7 bases not matched to a gene. The CDR3 loop spans 15 amino acids. Preparation of naive CD8 libraries involved roughly 19,000 to 1,100,000 sorted cells and 10%, 30% or 50% RNA. A CD8+CD4-CCR7+CD45RA+ phenotype served as the sorting definition for naive CD8 T cells.

The sequence was collected from a human donor in good health. Some libraries in this study had Jurkat cell RNA spiked in. The gene calls are TRBV6-5 and TRBJ2-5; TRBD1 agrees at 7 bases. Sequences were obtained from naive CD8+ T cells from blood, with Jurkat cell RNA spiked in. Subset defined: FACS-sorted CD8+CD4-CCR7+CD45RA+ naive T cells. The CDR3 region has the DNA TGTGCCAGCAGTTCAGACGGGACAGTTCAAGAGACCCAGTACTTC. Amino acid sequence: CASSSDGTVQETQYF.